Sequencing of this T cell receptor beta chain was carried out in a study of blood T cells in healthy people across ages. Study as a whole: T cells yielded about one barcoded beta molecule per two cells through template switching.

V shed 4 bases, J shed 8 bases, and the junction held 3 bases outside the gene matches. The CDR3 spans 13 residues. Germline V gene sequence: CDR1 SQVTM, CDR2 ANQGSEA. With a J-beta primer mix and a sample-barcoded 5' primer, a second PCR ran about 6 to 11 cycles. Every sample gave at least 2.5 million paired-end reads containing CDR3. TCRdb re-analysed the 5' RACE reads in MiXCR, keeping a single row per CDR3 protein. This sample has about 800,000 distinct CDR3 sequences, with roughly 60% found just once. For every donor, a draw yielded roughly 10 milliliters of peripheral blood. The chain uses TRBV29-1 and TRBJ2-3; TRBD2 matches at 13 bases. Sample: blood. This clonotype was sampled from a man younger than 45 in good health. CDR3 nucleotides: TGCAGCGTTGTCCGACTAGCGGGGGGTACGCAGTATTTT. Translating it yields CSVVRLAGGTQYF.